The entry below gives a single T cell receptor beta chain sequence along with its context. This record comes from a study of blood T cell repertoires in COVID-19. The CDR3 spans 14 residues. The V and J ends lost 5 bases and 12 bases respectively, with 20 bases between them. Germline CDR1 reads SGHAT; CDR2 reads FQDESV (reference sequence). The assay was immunoSEQ multiplex PCR, and TCRdb's table has in-frame clones only and misses some. The data contain about 46,000 clones, 80% to 90% of them singletons. The origin of this receptor is a human donor in a cohort sampled during active COVID-19. The donor label of this sample is uncertain. The source material was peripheral blood. The gene calls are TRBV11-1 and TRBJ2-1, with D possibly matching TRBD1 (6 bases). CDR3: CASSEDSPLLGQFF. The CDR3 DNA sequence: TGTGCCAGCAGCGAGGACAGTCCACTGCTCGGGCAGTTCTTC.